This TCR beta chain appears in the sequencing data of a study of shared clonotypes between healthy human individuals. Study-level points and caveats: Incompleteness in sorted-subset sequencing, despite large depth, was shown by rarefaction.

A remark on this clone: Its antigen is undetermined.

Measured with immunoSEQ multiplex PCR; TCRdb has only the in-frame clones, and not every one. The repertoire consists of about 980,000 clones, with about 80% occurring once and the leading ten covering roughly 1.5%. The CDR3 spans 16 residues. Germline CDR1 MNHNS, CDR2 SASEGT. The germline V and J ends were trimmed by 2 bases and 4 bases, with 18 bases remaining between them. The chain links TRBV6-1 to TRBJ2-7; a possible D gene is TRBD1 (5 bases). This clonotype originated in a man in his late teens or twenties in good health. The sequenced sample was memory CD4+ T cells sorted from blood. Subset in this sample: CD45RA-negative fraction. Written as DNA, the CDR3 is TGTGCCAGCAGTGAACGTGGAACCCGGACAAGTTACGAGCAGTACTTC. Translating it yields CASSERGTRTSYEQYF.